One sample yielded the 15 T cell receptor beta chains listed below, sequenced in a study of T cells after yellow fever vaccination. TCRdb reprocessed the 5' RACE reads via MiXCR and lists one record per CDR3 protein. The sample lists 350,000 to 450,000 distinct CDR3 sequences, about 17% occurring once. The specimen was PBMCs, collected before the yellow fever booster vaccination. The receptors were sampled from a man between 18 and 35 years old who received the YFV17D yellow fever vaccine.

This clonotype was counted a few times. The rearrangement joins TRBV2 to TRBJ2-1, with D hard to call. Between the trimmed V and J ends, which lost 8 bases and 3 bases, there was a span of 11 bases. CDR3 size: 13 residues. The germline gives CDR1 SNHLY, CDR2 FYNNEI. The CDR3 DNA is TGTGCCAGCTTCGGGCAGATCTACAATGAGCAGTTCTTC. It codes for CASFGQIYNEQFF.

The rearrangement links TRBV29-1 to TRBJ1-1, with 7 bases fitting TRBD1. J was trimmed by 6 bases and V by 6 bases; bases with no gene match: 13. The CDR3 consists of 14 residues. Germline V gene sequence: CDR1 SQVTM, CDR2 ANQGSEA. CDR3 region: CSVASGQVGAEAFF. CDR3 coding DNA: TGCAGCGTCGCCTCTGGACAGGTAGGGGCTGAAGCTTTCTTT.

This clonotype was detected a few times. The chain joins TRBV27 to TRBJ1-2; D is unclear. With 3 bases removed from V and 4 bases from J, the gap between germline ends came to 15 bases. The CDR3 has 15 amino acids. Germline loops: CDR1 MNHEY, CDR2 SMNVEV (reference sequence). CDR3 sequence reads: CASSFVPTLAYGYTF. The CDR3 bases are TGTGCCAGCAGTTTTGTCCCAACTCTAGCCTATGGCTACACCTTC.

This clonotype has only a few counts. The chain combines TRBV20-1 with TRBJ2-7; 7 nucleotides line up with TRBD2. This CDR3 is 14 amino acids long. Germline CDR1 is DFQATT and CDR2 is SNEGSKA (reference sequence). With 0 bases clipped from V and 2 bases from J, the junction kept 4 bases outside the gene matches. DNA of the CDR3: TGCAGTGCTAGAGAGGGGGGGAGGACCTACGAGCAGTACTTC. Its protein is CSAREGGRTYEQYF.

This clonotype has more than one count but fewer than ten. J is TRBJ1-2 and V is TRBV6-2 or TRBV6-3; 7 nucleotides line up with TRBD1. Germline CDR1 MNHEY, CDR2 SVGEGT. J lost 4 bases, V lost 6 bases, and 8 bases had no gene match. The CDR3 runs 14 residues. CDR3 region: CASSRQGGGYGYTF. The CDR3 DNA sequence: TGTGCCAGCAGCCGACAGGGAGGCGGCTATGGCTACACCTTC.

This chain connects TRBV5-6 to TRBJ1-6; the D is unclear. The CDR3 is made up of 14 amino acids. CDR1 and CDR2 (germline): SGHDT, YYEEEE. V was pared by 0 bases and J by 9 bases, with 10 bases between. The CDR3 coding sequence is TGTGCCAGCAGCTTGGGGGCAGCCGGTTCACCCCTCCACTTT. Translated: CASSLGAAGSPLHF.

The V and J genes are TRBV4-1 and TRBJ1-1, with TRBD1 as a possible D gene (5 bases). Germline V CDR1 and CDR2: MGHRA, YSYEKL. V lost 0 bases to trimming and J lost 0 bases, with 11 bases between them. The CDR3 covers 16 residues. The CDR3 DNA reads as TGCGCCAGCAGCCAAGATTGGACGGACATGAACACTGAAGCTTTCTTT. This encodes CASSQDWTDMNTEAFF.

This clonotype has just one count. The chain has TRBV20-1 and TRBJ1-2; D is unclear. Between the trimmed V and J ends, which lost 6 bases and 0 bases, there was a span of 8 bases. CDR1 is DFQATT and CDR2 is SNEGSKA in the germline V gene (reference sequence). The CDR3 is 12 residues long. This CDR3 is CSATSANYGYTF. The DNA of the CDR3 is TGCAGTGCCACGAGCGCTAACTATGGCTACACCTTC.

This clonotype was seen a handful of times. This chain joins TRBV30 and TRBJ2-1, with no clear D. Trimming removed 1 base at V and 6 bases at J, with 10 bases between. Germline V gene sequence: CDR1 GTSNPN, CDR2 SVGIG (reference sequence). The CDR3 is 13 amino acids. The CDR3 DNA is TGTGCCTGGAGTGGGATGGGCGGCAATGAGCAGTTCTTC. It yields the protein CAWSGMGGNEQFF.

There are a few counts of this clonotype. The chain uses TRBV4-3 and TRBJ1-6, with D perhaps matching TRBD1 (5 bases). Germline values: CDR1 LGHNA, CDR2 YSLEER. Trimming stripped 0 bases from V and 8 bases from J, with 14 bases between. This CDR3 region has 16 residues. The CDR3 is CASSQDHGGRYSPLHF. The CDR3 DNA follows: TGCGCCAGCAGCCAAGATCATGGGGGGAGGTATTCACCCCTCCACTTT.

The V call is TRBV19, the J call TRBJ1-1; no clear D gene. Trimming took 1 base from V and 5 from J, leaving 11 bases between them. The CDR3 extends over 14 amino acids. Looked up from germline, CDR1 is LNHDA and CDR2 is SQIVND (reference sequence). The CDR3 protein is CASSIVRLGTEAFF. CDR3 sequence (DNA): TGTGCCAGTAGTATAGTCAGGCTTGGGACTGAAGCTTTCTTT.

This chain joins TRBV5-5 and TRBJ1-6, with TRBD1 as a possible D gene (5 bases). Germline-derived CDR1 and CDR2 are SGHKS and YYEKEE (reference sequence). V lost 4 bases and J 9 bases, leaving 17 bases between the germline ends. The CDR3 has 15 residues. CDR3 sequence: CASSIGTARFSPLHF. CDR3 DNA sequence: TGTGCCAGCAGCATAGGGACGGCACGCTTTTCACCCCTCCACTTT.

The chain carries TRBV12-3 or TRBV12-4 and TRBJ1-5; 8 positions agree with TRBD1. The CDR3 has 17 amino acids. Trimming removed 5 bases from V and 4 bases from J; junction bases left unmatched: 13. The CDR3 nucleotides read TGTGCCAGCAGTGATGGACAGGGCCTAATGCAAAATCAGCCCCAGCATTTT. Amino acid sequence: CASSDGQGLMQNQPQHF.

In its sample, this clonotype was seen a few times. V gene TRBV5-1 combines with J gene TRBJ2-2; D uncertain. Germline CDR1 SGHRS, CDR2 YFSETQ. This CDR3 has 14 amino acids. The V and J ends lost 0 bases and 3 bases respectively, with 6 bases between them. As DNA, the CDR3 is TGCGCCAGCAGCTTGGACGTTCACACCGGGGAGCTGTTTTTT. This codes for CASSLDVHTGELFF. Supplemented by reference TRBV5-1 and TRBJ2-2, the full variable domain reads KAGVTQTPRYLIKTRGQQVTLSCSPISGHRSVSWYQQTPGQGLQFLFEYFSETQRNKGNFPGRFSGRQFSNSRSEMNVSTLELGDSALYLCASSLDVHTGELFFGEGSRLTVL.

The CDR3 loop reads CASSRGQNNQPQHF. CDR3 coding DNA: TGTGCCAGCAGCCGTGGACAAAACAATCAGCCCCAGCATTTT. The chain links TRBV7-9 to TRBJ1-5, with D tentatively TRBD1 (5 bases). The V end was cut by 5 bases, the J end by 3 bases, with 11 bases between. This CDR3 is built from 14 residues. The germline gives CDR1 SEHNR, CDR2 FQNEAQ (reference sequence).